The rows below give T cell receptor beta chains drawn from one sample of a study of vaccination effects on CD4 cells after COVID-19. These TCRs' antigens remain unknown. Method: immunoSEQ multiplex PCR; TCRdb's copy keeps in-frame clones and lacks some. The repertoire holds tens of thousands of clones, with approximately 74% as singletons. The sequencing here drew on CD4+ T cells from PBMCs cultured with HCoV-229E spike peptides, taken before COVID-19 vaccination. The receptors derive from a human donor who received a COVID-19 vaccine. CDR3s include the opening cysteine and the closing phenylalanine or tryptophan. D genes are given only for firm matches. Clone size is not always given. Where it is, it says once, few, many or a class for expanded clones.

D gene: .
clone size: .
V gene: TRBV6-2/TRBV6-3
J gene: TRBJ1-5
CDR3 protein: CASSWDSGRNQPQHF
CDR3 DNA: TGTGCCAGCAGTTGGGATTCGGGGCGCAATCAGCCCCAGCATTTT

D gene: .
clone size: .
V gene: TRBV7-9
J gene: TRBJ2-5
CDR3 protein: CASSPRGPRETQYF
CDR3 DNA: TGTGCCAGCAGCCCAAGAGGGCCTAGGGAGACCCAGTACTTC

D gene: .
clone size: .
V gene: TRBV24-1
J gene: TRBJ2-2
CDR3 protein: CATSDMVAGPNTGELFF
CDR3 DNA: TGTGCCACCAGTGATATGGTGGCGGGGCCGAACACCGGGGAGCTGTTTTTT

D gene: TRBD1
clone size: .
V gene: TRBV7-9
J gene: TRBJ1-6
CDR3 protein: CASSFGTGVSPLHF
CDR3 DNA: TGTGCCAGCAGCTTTGGGACAGGGGTTTCACCCCTCCACTTT

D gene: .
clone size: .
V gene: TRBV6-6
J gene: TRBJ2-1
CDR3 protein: CASRDRDGFYNEQFF
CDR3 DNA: TGTGCCAGCAGAGACCGGGACGGGTTTTACAATGAGCAGTTCTTC

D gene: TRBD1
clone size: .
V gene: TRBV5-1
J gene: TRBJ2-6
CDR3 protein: CASSSGQAISGANVLTF
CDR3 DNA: TGCGCCAGCAGCTCGGGACAGGCGATCTCTGGGGCCAACGTCCTGACTTTC

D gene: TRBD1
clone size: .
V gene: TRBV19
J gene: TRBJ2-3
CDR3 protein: CASSPGGAGTDTQYF
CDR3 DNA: TGTGCCAGTAGTCCAGGGGGCGCCGGCACAGATACGCAGTATTTT

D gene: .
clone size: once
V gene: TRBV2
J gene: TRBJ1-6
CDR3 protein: CASSGGTASNSPLHF
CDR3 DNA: TGTGCCAGCAGTGGCGGGACGGCGAGTAATTCACCCCTCCACTTT

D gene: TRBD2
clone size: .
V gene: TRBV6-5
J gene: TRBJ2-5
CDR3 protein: CASSLYGGQETQYF
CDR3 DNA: TGTGCCAGCAGTCTCTACGGGGGGCAAGAGACCCAGTACTTC

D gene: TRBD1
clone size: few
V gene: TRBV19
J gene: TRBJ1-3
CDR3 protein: CASRPGTAGNTIYF
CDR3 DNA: TGTGCCAGTAGGCCCGGGACAGCTGGAAACACCATATATTTT

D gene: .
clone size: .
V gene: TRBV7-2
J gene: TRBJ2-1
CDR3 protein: CASSLRGSSYNEQFF
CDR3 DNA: TGTGCCAGCAGCCTCCGGGGGTCCTCCTACAATGAGCAGTTCTTC

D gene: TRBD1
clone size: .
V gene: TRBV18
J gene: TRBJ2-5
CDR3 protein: CASSPDRAETQYF
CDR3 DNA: TGTGCCAGCTCACCTGACAGGGCTGAGACCCAGTACTTC

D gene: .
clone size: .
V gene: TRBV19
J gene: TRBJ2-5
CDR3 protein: CASSISDSKETQYF
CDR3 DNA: TGTGCCAGTAGTATTTCGGACAGCAAAGAGACCCAGTACTTC

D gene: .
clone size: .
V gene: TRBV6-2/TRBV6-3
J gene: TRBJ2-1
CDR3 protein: CASSTLRGARNEQFF
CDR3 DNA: TGTGCCAGCAGTACCCTACGGGGGGCGCGCAATGAGCAGTTCTTC

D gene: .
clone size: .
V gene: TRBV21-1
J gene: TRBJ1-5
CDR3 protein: CASPGYSNQPQHF
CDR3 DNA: TGTGCCAGCCCAGGCTATAGCAATCAGCCCCAGCATTTT

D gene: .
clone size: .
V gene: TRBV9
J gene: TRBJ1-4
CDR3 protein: CASSVAYLQVPTNEKLFF
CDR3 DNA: TGTGCCAGCAGCGTAGCATACCTCCAGGTCCCAACTAATGAAAAACTGTTTTTT

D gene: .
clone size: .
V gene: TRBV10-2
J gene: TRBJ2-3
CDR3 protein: CASSELTDTQYF
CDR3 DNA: TGCGCCAGCAGTGAGCTCACAGATACGCAGTATTTT

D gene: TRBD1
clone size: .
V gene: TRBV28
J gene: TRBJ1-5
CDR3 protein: CASTVWDRQNQPQHF
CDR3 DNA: TGTGCCAGCACCGTCTGGGACAGGCAGAATCAGCCCCAGCATTTT

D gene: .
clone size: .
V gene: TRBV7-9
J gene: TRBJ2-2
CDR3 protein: CASSLYYSSNTGELFF
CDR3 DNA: TGTGCCAGCAGCTTATACTACAGTTCGAACACCGGGGAGCTGTTTTTT

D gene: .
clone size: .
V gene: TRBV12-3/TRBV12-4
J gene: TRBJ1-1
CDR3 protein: CASSLMNTEAFF
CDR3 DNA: TGTGCCAGCAGTTTGATGAACACTGAAGCTTTCTTT

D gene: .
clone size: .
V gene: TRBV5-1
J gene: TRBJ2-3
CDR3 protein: CASSLMAGDTDTQYF
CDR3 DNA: TGCGCCAGCAGCCTCATGGCAGGGGATACAGATACGCAGTATTTT

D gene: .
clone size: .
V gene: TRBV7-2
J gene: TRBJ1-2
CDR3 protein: CATHRGYGYTF
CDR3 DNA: TGTGCCACCCATCGAGGGTATGGCTACACCTTC

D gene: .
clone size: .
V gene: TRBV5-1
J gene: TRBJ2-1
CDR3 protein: CASSLGTAPYNEQFF
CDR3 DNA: TGCGCCAGCAGCTTGGGTACAGCACCTTACAATGAGCAGTTCTTC

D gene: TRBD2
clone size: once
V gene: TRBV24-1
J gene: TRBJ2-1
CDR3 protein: CATSDQRGRNEQFF
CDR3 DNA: TGTGCCACCAGTGACCAGCGGGGGCGGAATGAGCAGTTCTTC

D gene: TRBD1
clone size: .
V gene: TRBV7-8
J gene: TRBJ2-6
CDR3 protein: CASSSRRQGSSGANVLTF
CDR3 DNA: TGTGCCAGCAGCTCACGTCGACAGGGCAGCTCTGGGGCCAACGTCCTGACTTTC